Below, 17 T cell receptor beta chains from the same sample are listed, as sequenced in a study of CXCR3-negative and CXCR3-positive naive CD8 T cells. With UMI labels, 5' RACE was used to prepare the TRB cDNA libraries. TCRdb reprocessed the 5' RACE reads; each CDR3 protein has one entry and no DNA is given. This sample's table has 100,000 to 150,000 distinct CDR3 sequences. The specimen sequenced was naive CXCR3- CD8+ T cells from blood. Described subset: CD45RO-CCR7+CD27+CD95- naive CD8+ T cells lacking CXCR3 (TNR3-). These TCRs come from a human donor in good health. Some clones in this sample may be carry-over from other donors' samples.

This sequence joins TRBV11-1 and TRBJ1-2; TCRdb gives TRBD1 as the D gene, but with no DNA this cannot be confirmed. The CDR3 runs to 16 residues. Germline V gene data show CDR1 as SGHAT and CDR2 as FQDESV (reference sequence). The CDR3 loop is CASTTTGGMFTYGYTF.

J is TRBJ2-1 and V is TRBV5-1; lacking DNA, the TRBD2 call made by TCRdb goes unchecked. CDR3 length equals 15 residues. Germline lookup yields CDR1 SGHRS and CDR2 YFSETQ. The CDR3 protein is CASSPLAGVGGEQFF.

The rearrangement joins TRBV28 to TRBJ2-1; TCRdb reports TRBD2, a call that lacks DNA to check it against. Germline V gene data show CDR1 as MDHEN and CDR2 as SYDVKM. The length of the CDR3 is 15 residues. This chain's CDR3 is CASIRVPSTLNEQFF.

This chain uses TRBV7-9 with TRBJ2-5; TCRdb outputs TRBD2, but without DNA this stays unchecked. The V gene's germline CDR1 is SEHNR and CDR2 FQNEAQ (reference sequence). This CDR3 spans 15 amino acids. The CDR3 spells CASSRQLLLEETQYF.

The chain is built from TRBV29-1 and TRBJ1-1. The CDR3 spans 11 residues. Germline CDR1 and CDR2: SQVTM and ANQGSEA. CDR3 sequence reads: CSVGQDTEAFF.

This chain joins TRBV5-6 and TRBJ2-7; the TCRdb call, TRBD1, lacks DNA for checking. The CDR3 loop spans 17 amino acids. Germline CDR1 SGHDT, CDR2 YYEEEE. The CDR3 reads CASSYIIGSGPDYEQYF.

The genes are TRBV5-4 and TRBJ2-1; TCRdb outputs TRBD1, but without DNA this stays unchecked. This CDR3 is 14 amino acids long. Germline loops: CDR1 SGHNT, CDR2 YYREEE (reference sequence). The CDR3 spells CASSHQYGGYEQFF.

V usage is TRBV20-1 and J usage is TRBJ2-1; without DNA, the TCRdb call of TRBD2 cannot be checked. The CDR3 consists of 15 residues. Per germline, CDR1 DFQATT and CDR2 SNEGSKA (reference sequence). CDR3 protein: CSAHLAGGPYNEQLF.

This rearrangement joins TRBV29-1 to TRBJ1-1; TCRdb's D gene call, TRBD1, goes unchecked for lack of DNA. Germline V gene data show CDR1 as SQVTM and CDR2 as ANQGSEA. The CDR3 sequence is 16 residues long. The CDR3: CSVVYPGRGMNTEAFF. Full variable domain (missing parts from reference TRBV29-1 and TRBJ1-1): SAVISQKPSRDICQRGTSLTIQCQVDSQVTMMFWYRQQPGQSLTLIATANQGSEATYESGFVIDKFPISRPNLTFSTLTVSNMSPEDSSIYLCSVVYPGRGMNTEAFFGQGTRLTVV.

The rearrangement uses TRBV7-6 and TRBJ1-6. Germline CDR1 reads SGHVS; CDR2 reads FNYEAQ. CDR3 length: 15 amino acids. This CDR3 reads CASSLVSGYNSPLHF.

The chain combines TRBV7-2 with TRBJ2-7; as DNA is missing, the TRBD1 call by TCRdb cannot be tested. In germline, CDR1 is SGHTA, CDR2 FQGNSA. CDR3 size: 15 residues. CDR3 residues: CASFAADRAPYEQYF.

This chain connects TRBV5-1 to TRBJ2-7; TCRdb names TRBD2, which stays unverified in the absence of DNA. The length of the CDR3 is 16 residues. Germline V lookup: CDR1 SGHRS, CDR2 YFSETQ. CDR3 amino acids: CASSSEPSPGSSEQYF. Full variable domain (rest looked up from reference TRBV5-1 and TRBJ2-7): KAGVTQTPRYLIKTRGQQVTLSCSPISGHRSVSWYQQTPGQGLQFLFEYFSETQRNKGNFPGRFSGRQFSNSRSEMNVSTLELGDSALYLCASSSEPSPGSSEQYFGPGTRLTVT.

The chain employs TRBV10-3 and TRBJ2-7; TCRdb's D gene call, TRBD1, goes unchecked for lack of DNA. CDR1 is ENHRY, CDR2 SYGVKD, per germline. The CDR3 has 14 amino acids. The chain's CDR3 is CAISESGNHYEQYF.

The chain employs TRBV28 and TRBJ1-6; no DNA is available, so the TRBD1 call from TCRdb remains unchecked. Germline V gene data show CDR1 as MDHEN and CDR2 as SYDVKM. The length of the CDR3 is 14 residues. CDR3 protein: CASSLGRDYSPLHF.

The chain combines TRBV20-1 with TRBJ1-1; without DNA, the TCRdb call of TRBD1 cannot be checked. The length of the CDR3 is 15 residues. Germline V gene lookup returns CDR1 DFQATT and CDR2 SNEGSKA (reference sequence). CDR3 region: CSARERGTGGPEAFF.

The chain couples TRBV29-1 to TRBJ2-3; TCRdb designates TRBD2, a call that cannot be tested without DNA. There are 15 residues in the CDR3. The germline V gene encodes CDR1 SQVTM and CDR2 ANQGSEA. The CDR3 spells CSTNPTARPTDTQYF.

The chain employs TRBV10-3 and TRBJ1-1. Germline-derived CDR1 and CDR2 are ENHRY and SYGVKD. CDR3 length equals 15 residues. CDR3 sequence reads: CAISESAEGRTEAFF.